The 7 T cell receptor beta chains below come from one sample, sequenced in a study of cytomegalovirus exposure and HLA in healthy donors. The PCR was carried out with 60 Vbeta primers and 13 Jbeta primers. Repertoires were generated with immunoSEQ multiplex PCR, while TCRdb's copy carries only in-frame clones and drops some. The sample lists roughly 200,000 clones; roughly four fifths were seen once. Sequencing was carried out using PBMCs. Source of these receptors: a male donor in good health and CMV-seronegative.

This clone appeared a single time. The chain employs TRBV2 and TRBJ1-4; no clear D. V gave up 6 bases and J gave up 5 bases, with 16 bases separating them. The CDR3 runs to 15 residues. The germline V gene has CDR1 SNHLY and CDR2 FYNNEI. CDR3 protein: CASRGTSSGNEKLFF. CDR3 in DNA: TGTGCCAGCAGGGGTACAAGTAGCGGAAATGAAAAACTGTTTTTT.

A single count supports this clone. The junction and the germline gene differ at one end; a read error may be behind it. The chain combines TRBV15 with TRBJ2-1; D is possibly TRBD2 (6 bases). Per germline, CDR1 LNHNV and CDR2 YYDKDF (reference sequence). The CDR3 runs 18 residues. CDR3 amino acids: CATSRDKGAGVGYNGQFF. Written as DNA, the CDR3 is TGTGCCACCAGCAGAGATAAAGGAGCGGGCGTTGGCTACAATGGGCAGTTCTTC.

The CDR3 DNA sequence: TGTGCCACCAGCAGGGCTTCTGGAAACACCATATATTTT. This gives the protein CATSRASGNTIYF. This chain uses TRBV15 with TRBJ1-3; no reliable D call. The CDR3 has 13 residues. The germline gives CDR1 LNHNV, CDR2 YYDKDF (reference sequence). V was pared by 3 bases and J by 1 base, with 4 bases between.

The table lists this clone with a few counts. V gene TRBV6-5 combines with J gene TRBJ2-1; D is ambiguous. The CDR3 runs to 13 residues. CDR1 is MNHEY, CDR2 SVGAGI, per germline. The V end lost 4 bases, the J end lost 0 bases, and 4 bases lay between the germline ends. CDR3 sequence reads: CASSWSSYNEQFF. The CDR3 bases are TGTGCCAGCAGTTGGAGCTCCTACAATGAGCAGTTCTTC.

The DNA for the CDR3 is TGCGCCAGCAGCTTGGGGGACAGGACCTCTCGCGAGCAGTACTTC. Its protein is CASSLGDRTSREQYF. The chain links TRBV5-1 to TRBJ2-7; 8 nucleotides match TRBD1. V shed 0 bases, J shed 6 bases, and the junction held 8 bases outside the gene matches. This CDR3 contains 15 residues. From germline, CDR1 is SGHRS and CDR2 YFSETQ.

This clone was counted a few times. V gene TRBV28 combines with J gene TRBJ2-5; 8 bases match TRBD1. V shed 3 bases, J shed 13 bases, and the junction held 25 bases outside the gene matches. Germline V lookup: CDR1 MDHEN, CDR2 SYDVKM. The CDR3 runs to 18 residues. CDR3 amino acids: CASSFLPGQDLSPTRRYF. As DNA, the CDR3 is TGTGCCAGCAGTTTTCTGCCGGGACAGGACCTTTCTCCTACCCGGCGGTACTTC.

The V gene is TRBV7-2, the J gene TRBJ2-1; 12 bases match TRBD2. The CDR3 has 15 residues. V dropped 5 bases and J dropped 6; count of bases not matched to a gene: 5. CDR1 SGHTA and CDR2 FQGNSA come from the germline V gene. This chain's CDR3 is CASSLTSGRLNEQFF. The CDR3 coding sequence is TGTGCCAGCAGCCTGACTAGCGGGAGACTCAATGAGCAGTTCTTC.